This T cell receptor (beta chain) came from a study of OX40 agonist ivuxolimab in advanced cancers. Across the study: Head and neck, renal cell, melanoma or hepatocellular carcinoma were the cancers that dose-escalation patients had. Study results and caveats: The expanded peripheral T cells' antigen specificity was not determined. At 0.1 to 3.0 mg/kg, CD4+ and CD8+ blood T cells expanded clonally by week 6.

For this clone: Its antigen is as yet unknown.

Sequenced by immunoSEQ multiplex PCR; TCRdb stores in-frame clones only, minus some. Of approximately 70,000 clones listed, roughly 80% are singletons. The CDR3 extends over 14 amino acids. Between the trimmed V and J ends, which lost 10 bases and 3 bases, there was a span of 16 bases. Germline V lookup: CDR1 MNHNY, CDR2 SVGAGI (reference sequence). Patients were excluded for autoimmune disease history or systemic immunosuppression. This chain joins TRBV6-6 and TRBJ1-5, with D unclear. The origin of this receptor is an adult with an advanced solid tumor such as melanoma, head and neck, liver or kidney cancer. The material was CD4+ or CD8+ T cells sorted from blood, obtained in a trial of the OX40 agonist ivuxolimab. The CDR3 region is CATSRASINQPQHF. The CDR3 bases are TGTGCCACCTCCCGGGCGTCCATCAATCAGCCCCAGCATTTT.